This paragraph covers one T cell receptor beta chain sequence. No antigen is known for it. Per the germline V gene, CDR1 is MNHEY and CDR2 is SVGAGI. The CDR3 is 15 amino acids. Trimming cost V 0 bases and J 5 bases, with 14 bases left between them. Second doses at about 4 or about 12 weeks were pooled. These data are taken from a study of T cell responses to AZD1222 COVID-19 vaccine. Study results and caveats: Unmutated variant regions are reportedly targeted by nearly half of spike-specific TCRs. Baseline seropositives among AZD1222 recipients totaled only five or six. Mostly white British, mostly female donors; authors suggested clonal diversity may be underestimated.

Libraries were prepared by immunoSEQ multiplex PCR; TCRdb keeps only in-frame clonotypes and omits some of them. Of approximately 100,000 clones in the sample, around 91% were seen once. The clonotype originates from an adult who received the AZD1222 COVID-19 vaccine. The chain carries TRBV6-5 and TRBJ2-7; tentatively, D is TRBD2 (7 bases). The source was peripheral blood, collected 28 days after the second AZD1222 dose. This CDR3 reads CASSYSAGGADEQYF. CDR3 DNA: TGTGCCAGCAGTTACTCGGCTGGGGGGGCCGACGAGCAGTACTTC.